Following are 28 T cell receptor beta chains from one sample sequenced in a study of T cells in women clearing cervical HPV infection. This table comes from immunoSEQ multiplex PCR, and its TCRdb copy is limited to in-frame clones, with some not included. The sample spans around 25,000 clones; the ten largest clones claim about 5%. Sequenced sample: blood buffy coat. The receptors come from a woman between 18 and 75 years old with a cervical HPV16 infection that either progressed to CIN3+ or cleared (not recorded which).

The DNA read from the CDR3 is TGTGCCAGCAGCATACAGGGACCCTACGAG. Residues: CASSIQGPYE. The CDR3 as a whole reads CASSIQGPYEQYF. V and J are TRBV11-3 and TRBJ2-7; possible D gene TRBD1, 6 bases. The CDR3 extends 3 residues past the end of the read, so its final part is completed from the germline J gene. The CDR3 totals 13 residues. Per germline, CDR1 SGHNT and CDR2 YENEEA. Deletions cut 5 bases from V and 2 bases from J, with 10 bases between.

Of note for this clone: From the germline J gene comes the end of the CDR3, since the read stops 3 residues before it. The genes are TRBV19 and TRBJ1-1; D gene uncertain. CDR3 length: 12 residues. V lost 8 bases and J 0 bases, leaving 7 bases between the germline ends. Germline V CDR1 and CDR2: LNHDA, SQIVND (reference sequence). CDR3 bases read: TGTGCCAGTCAGCGGATGAACACTGAA. It encodes CASQRMNTE. The complete CDR3 reads CASQRMNTEAFF.

This clone is medium-sized (0.01 to 0.1%) by frequency. From the germline J gene comes the end of the CDR3, since the read stops 3 residues before it. This chain connects TRBV30 to TRBJ2-4; a weak D match, TRBD2 (6 bases). Germline-derived CDR1 and CDR2 are GTSNPN and SVGIG (reference sequence). The V end lost 6 bases, the J end lost 0 bases, and 12 bases lay between the germline ends. This CDR3 is 14 amino acids long. CDR3 DNA (partial): TGTGCCTGCCAAGAAGCGGGAGCCAAAAACATT. Residues: CACQEAGAKNI. The whole CDR3 reads CACQEAGAKNIQYF. The entire variable domain, with the rest obtained from reference TRBV30 and TRBJ2-4, is as follows: SQTIHQWPATLVQPVGSPLSLECTVEGTSNPNLYWYRQAAGRGLQLLFYSVGIGQISSEVPQNLSASRPQDRQFILSSKKLLLSDSGFYLCACQEAGAKNIQYFGAGTRLSVL.

Details on this clone: The read halts 3 residues ahead of the CDR3 end, with the missing end drawn from the germline J gene. The V call is TRBV7-2, the J call TRBJ1-4, with a possible D match to TRBD1 (6 bases). CDR3 length equals 13 residues. CDR1 and CDR2 from the germline V gene are SGHTA and FQGNSA. Trimming removed 5 bases from V and 8 bases from J, with 12 bases in between. CDR3 bases read: TGTGCCAGCAGCCCGAGGACAGCGGAAAAA. Amino acid sequence: CASSPRTAEK. The whole CDR3 sequence reads CASSPRTAEKLFF.

Remarks on this clone: Read data end 3 residues before the CDR3 end; the end is taken from the germline J gene. The chain employs TRBV5-1 and TRBJ2-5; no clear D. CDR1 and CDR2 (germline): SGHRS, YFSETQ. The CDR3 is 13 residues long. V was trimmed by 0 bases and J by 4 bases, leaving 7 bases between them. Partial CDR3 DNA: TGCGCCAGCAGCTTGGGGCTAGGAGAGACC. Amino acid sequence: CASSLGLGET. The full CDR3 protein reads CASSLGLGETQYF.

Comments on this clone: The observed sequence ends 3 residues before the CDR3 terminus, with the missing tail filled in from the germline J gene. J is TRBJ2-7 and V is TRBV7-9, with 9 bases fitting TRBD2. The CDR3 runs to 14 residues. V lost 3 bases to trimming and J lost 4 bases; unmatched junction nucleotides: 4. CDR1 and CDR2 (germline): SEHNR, FQNEAQ (reference sequence). CDR3 DNA (partial): TGTGCCAGCAGCTTCCTGGCGGGAGGGTACGAG. As protein: CASSFLAGGYE. The whole CDR3 sequence is CASSFLAGGYEQYF.

Comments on this clone: The read ends 3 residues shy of where the CDR3 ends; the end is completed using the germline J gene. The V gene is TRBV7-6, the J gene TRBJ1-2; TRBD1 might be the D (5 bases). The CDR3 is made up of 18 amino acids. Germline loops: CDR1 SGHVS, CDR2 FNYEAQ. The CDR3 loop reads CASSHQRRGLSSYNDYTF. The CDR3 DNA, read in part, is TGTGCCAGCAGCCACCAAAGGAGGGGACTCAGCTCCTACAATGAC.

Points on this clone: A read error may produce the germline difference seen at one junction end. The DNA ends 3 residues before the CDR3 does, and the rest of the CDR3 is filled in from the germline J gene. Additional DNA sequences in this sample encode the identical CDR3. This rearrangement joins TRBV5-1 to TRBJ1-3; 7 bases are shared with TRBD1. This CDR3 comprises 18 residues. Germline CDR1 and CDR2: SGHRS and YFSETQ. This CDR3 reads CASSPSPGQELSGNTIYF. The CDR3 bases that were read are TGCGCCAGCAGCCCTTCCCCCGGACAGGAGCTCTCTGGAAACACT.

Details on this clone: The observed sequence ends 3 residues before the CDR3 terminus, with the missing tail filled in from the germline J gene. This chain connects TRBV6-2 or TRBV6-3 to TRBJ2-2, with 10 bases identical to TRBD2. In germline, CDR1 is MNHEY, CDR2 SVGEGT. V was pared by 6 bases and J by 0 bases, with 4 bases of the junction left unmatched. The CDR3 contains 16 residues. The CDR3: CASSLGLAANTGELFF. Incomplete CDR3 DNA: TGTGCCAGCAGCCTTGGACTAGCGGCGAACACCGGGGAG.

Worth noting for this clone: Read coverage stops 3 residues before the CDR3 terminus; the germline J gene supplies the remainder. J is TRBJ2-3 and V is TRBV29-1, with D possibly being TRBD1 (6 bases). CDR1 and CDR2 (germline): SQVTM, ANQGSEA. Trimming stripped 6 bases from V and 1 base from J, with 17 bases between. The CDR3 is 15 amino acids. The CDR3 DNA, read in part, is TGCAGCGTCCGGACAGTTCGCGAAGGCACAGATACG. The encoded protein is CSVRTVREGTDT. The CDR3 reads in full as CSVRTVREGTDTQYF.

Worth noting for this clone: With the read ending 3 residues before the CDR3 end, the germline J gene is used to fill in that end. The chain links TRBV2 to TRBJ1-1; perhaps TRBD1 as D (5 bases). From germline, CDR1 is SNHLY and CDR2 FYNNEI. This CDR3 is 13 amino acids long. The DNA read from the CDR3 is TGTGCCAGCAATTCGGCGGGGCTAGGTAGG. It translates to CASNSAGLGR. The CDR3 as a whole reads CASNSAGLGRAFF.

A word on this clone: With the read ending 3 residues before the CDR3 end, the germline J gene is used to fill in that end. The chain employs TRBV19 and TRBJ1-6, with a possible D match to TRBD1 (5 bases). There are 15 residues in the CDR3. V gave up 2 bases and J gave up 6 bases, with 11 bases separating them. CDR1 and CDR2 (germline): LNHDA, SQIVND (reference sequence). The CDR3 bases that were read are TGTGCCAGTAGTATATCGGGGGTTGGTAATTCACCC. This encodes CASSISGVGNSP. The full CDR3 is CASSISGVGNSPLHF. Based on the CDR3 plus reference TRBV19 and TRBJ1-6, the full variable domain is DGGITQSPKYLFRKEGQNVTLSCEQNLNHDAMYWYRQDPGQGLRLIYYSQIVNDFQKGDIAEGYSVSREKKESFPLTVTSAQKNPTAFYLCASSISGVGNSPLHFGNGTRLTVT.

Comment on this clone: From the germline J gene comes the end of the CDR3, since the read stops 3 residues before it. The chain recombines TRBV30 with TRBJ1-4, with 7 bases lining up with TRBD1. In germline, CDR1 is GTSNPN, CDR2 SVGIG (reference sequence). The CDR3 covers 14 residues. The chain's CDR3 is CAWRYRGGYSPLFF. Partial CDR3 DNA: TGTGCCTGGAGATACAGGGGAGGGTATTCACCA.

Remarks on this clone: From the germline J gene comes the end of the CDR3, since the read stops 3 residues before it. The V and J genes are TRBV4-1 and TRBJ2-4; 9 bases are shared with TRBD2. This CDR3 has 16 residues. V trimming: 3 bases; J trimming: 1 base; junction bases outside the gene matches: 4. Germline V gives CDR1 MGHRA, CDR2 YSYEKL. CDR3 loop: CASSQVAGVAKNIQYF. The covered CDR3 bases are TGCGCCAGCAGCCAGGTAGCGGGAGTGGCCAAAAACATT.

The sequenced part of the CDR3 DNA is TGCAGCGCTATGGACAGGGAAATTTACGAG. Translated: CSAMDREIYE. Given in full, the CDR3 is CSAMDREIYEQYF. The rearrangement uses TRBV29-1 and TRBJ2-7; TRBD1 agrees at 8 bases. The read finishes 3 residues shy of the CDR3 end, and the germline J gene is used to complete it. The CDR3 is made up of 13 amino acids. Germline CDR1 is SQVTM and CDR2 is ANQGSEA. Losses at the gene ends were 7 bases for V and 4 bases for J; bases not matched to a gene: 9.

A remark on this clone: The read stops 3 residues short of the end of the CDR3; the missing end is completed from the germline J gene. The chain joins TRBV7-3 to TRBJ2-3; the D gene is possibly TRBD2 (6 bases). Trimming left V 5 bases short and J 3 bases short, with 12 bases between. Germline loops: CDR1 SGHTA, CDR2 FQGTGA. This CDR3 region has 14 residues. The CDR3 loop is CASSPSGETDTQYF. The CDR3 DNA, read in part, is TGTGCCAGCAGCCCGTCGGGGGAGACAGATACG.

CDR3 sequence reads: CASSPLSLQETQYF. Incomplete CDR3 DNA: TGTGCCAGCAGCCCCTTGAGCCTCCAAGAGACC. The V gene is TRBV13, the J gene TRBJ2-5; D is undetermined. The sequenced fragment ends 3 residues before the CDR3 boundary, so the rest is inferred from the germline J gene. CDR3 length: 14 amino acids. Germline V CDR1 and CDR2: PRHDT, FYEKMQ (reference sequence). The V end was cut by 5 bases, the J end by 1 base, with 11 bases between.

Remarks on this clone: The read finishes 3 residues shy of the CDR3 end, and the germline J gene is used to complete it. The chain carries TRBV4-1 and TRBJ2-7; 8 bases align to TRBD2. After removal of 4 bases from V and 6 bases from J, the junction contained 14 bases not matched to a gene. Germline V gene data show CDR1 as MGHRA and CDR2 as YSYEKL. The CDR3 extends over 16 amino acids. This CDR3 is CASSPIIGGAVGEQYF. Partial CDR3 DNA: TGCGCCAGCAGCCCTATCATCGGGGGGGCAGTAGGCGAG.

The DNA read from the CDR3 is TGTGCCAGCAGCTTATTTGGGGGCGGTATCACCGGGGAG. Protein: CASSLFGGGITGE. The entire CDR3 reads CASSLFGGGITGELFF. The V gene is TRBV7-3, the J gene TRBJ2-2; possibly TRBD1 for D (6 bases). The read finishes 3 residues shy of the CDR3 end, and the germline J gene is used to complete it. CDR3 length: 16 amino acids. Germline loops: CDR1 SGHTA, CDR2 FQGTGA. V lost 2 bases and J 4 bases, leaving 14 bases between the germline ends.

Remarks on this clone: The read halts 3 residues ahead of the CDR3 end, with the missing end drawn from the germline J gene. The chain uses TRBV28 and TRBJ2-7; 7 bases are a match to TRBD2. The germline V gene encodes CDR1 MDHEN and CDR2 SYDVKM. J lost 0 bases, V lost 5 bases, and 7 bases had no gene match. The length of the CDR3 is 15 residues. The CDR3 spells CASSNSGTDSYEQYF. CDR3 DNA, as far as it was read: TGTGCCAGCAGTAACAGCGGGACCGACTCCTACGAG.

A word on this clone: The read ends 3 residues before the CDR3 terminus; that terminus is restored from the germline J gene. The rearrangement joins TRBV4-2 to TRBJ2-3, with 9 bases identical to TRBD2. Unmatched junction bases numbered 7, after V lost 4 bases and J lost 5 bases. The CDR3 spans 15 residues. Germline V gene sequence: CDR1 LGHNA, CDR2 YNFKEQ. The chain's CDR3 is CASSPGLAVGDTQYF. CDR3 bases read: TGTGCCAGCAGCCCGGGACTAGCTGTCGGAGATACG.

Regarding this clone: The read falls 3 residues short of the CDR3 end, and the missing part is taken from the germline J gene. The chain recombines TRBV29-1 with TRBJ2-1; 9 bases line up with TRBD1. Germline assignment: CDR1 SQVTM and CDR2 ANQGSEA. J lost 4 bases, V lost 6 bases, and 10 bases had no gene match. There are 15 residues in the CDR3. The DNA read from the CDR3 is TGCAGCGTGCTTTTCGGGACAGGGAGATACAATGAG. Protein sequence: CSVLFGTGRYNE. The full-length CDR3 reads as CSVLFGTGRYNEQFF.

On this clone: The DNA ends 3 residues before the CDR3 does, and the rest of the CDR3 is filled in from the germline J gene. V and J are TRBV28 and TRBJ2-5; 9 positions match TRBD2. The V and J ends lost 3 bases and 4 bases, in that order; junction bases with no gene match: 9. CDR1 and CDR2 (germline): MDHEN, SYDVKM. CDR3 length: 16 residues. The CDR3: CASSLTSGLKGETQYF. The CDR3 bases that were read are TGTGCCAGCAGTTTGACTAGCGGTTTAAAAGGAGAGACC.

As concerns this clone: The read is 3 residues too short to cover the CDR3 end, so that end is filled in from the germline J gene. This chain joins TRBV7-9 and TRBJ1-1; D unresolved. Germline V lookup: CDR1 SEHNR, CDR2 FQNEAQ (reference sequence). This CDR3 is 15 amino acids long. CDR3 DNA (partial): TGTGCCAGCAGCTTATACGCTCGCAGACAAGAGACA. Its protein is CASSLYARRQET. The whole CDR3 sequence is CASSLYARRQETAFF.

This CDR3 reads CASSPYGGSYNEQFF. The CDR3 bases that were read are TGTGCCAGCAGCCCCTATGGCGGCTCCTACAATGAG. V and J are TRBV7-9 and TRBJ2-1; D call uncertain. The read ends 3 residues early relative to the CDR3; the germline J gene fills the gap. Germline values: CDR1 SEHNR, CDR2 FQNEAQ (reference sequence). Between the trimmed V and J ends, which lost 5 bases and 0 bases, there was a span of 11 bases. There are 15 residues in the CDR3.

Details on this clone: Read coverage stops 3 residues before the CDR3 terminus; the germline J gene supplies the remainder. This chain links TRBV4-1 with TRBJ2-7, with TRBD1 identical over 8 bases. The germline V gene has CDR1 MGHRA and CDR2 YSYEKL. The CDR3 loop spans 16 amino acids. Trimming at V came to 1 base and at J to 1 base, leaving 6 bases not matched to a gene. CDR3 DNA (partial): TGCGCCAGCAGCCAAGCGACAGGGGCTCCTTCCTACGAG. It is translated as CASSQATGAPSYE. The CDR3 in full is CASSQATGAPSYEQYF.

Of note for this clone: The CDR3 end lies 3 residues beyond the end of the read and is filled in from the germline J gene. The chain links TRBV2 to TRBJ2-3, with 10 bases lining up with TRBD1. This CDR3 is 15 amino acids long. The germline V gene has CDR1 SNHLY and CDR2 FYNNEI. V was clipped by 2 bases and J by 4 bases; unmatched bases: 3. This chain's CDR3 is CASSEWDRGADTQYF. The CDR3 DNA, read in part, is TGTGCCAGCAGTGAATGGGACAGGGGAGCAGATACG.

The covered CDR3 bases are TGTGCCGGCGGCAGCGGGGGGAGCACAGATACG. It translates to CAGGSGGSTDT. The complete CDR3 sequence is CAGGSGGSTDTQYF. This sequence joins TRBV10-3 and TRBJ2-3; 9 bases fit TRBD2. Sequencing ends 3 residues short of the CDR3 end; the germline J gene provides the rest. There are 14 residues in the CDR3. The V gene end was trimmed by 11 bases and the J gene end by 0 bases; junction bases not matched to a gene: 6. Germline CDR1 reads ENHRY; CDR2 reads SYGVKD.